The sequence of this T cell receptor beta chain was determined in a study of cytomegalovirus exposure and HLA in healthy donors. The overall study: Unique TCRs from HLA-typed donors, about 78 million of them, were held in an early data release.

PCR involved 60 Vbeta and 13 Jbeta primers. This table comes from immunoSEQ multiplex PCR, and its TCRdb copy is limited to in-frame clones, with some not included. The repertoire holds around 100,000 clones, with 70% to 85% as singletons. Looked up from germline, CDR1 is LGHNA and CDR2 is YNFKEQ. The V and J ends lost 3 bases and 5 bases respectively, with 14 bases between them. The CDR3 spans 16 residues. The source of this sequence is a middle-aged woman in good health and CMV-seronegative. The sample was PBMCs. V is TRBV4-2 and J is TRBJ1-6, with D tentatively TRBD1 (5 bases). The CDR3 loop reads CASSHAGGGDNSPLHF. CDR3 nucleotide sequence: TGTGCCAGCAGCCACGCCGGGGGGGGAGATAATTCACCCCTCCACTTT.